The 32 T cell receptor beta chains below come from one sample, sequenced in a study of blood T cell repertoires in COVID-19 (dated by TCRdb to 2019 to 2021). The method was the immunoSEQ multiplex PCR assay. In its TCRdb copy, this immuneACCESS table keeps in-frame sequences only and misses some clones. Where compared with another copy, unresolved V genes explain less than half of these, and the others have no known cause. Across this sample there are 200,000 to 250,000 clones, with 70% to 90% seen only once. Jointly, the top ten make up under 14% of the sample. Sequencing was done on a sample of PBMCs or T cells enriched from blood (not recorded which). The receptors were sampled from a man in his thirties or forties who had recovered from COVID-19.

This chain joins TRBV25-1 and TRBJ2-2; tentatively, D is TRBD1 (6 bases). The V gene's germline CDR1 is MGHDK and CDR2 SYGVNS. The length of the CDR3 is 14 residues. Trimming left V 5 bases short and J 6 bases short, with 13 bases between. The CDR3 DNA follows: TGTGCCAGCAGTAGGGGGATTGGCGCCGGGGAGCTGTTTTTT. This gives the protein CASSRGIGAGELFF.

CDR3 amino acids: CASSQEGSGSGNTIYF. CDR3 bases: TGTGCCAGCAGCCAAGAGGGCTCCGGCTCTGGAAACACCATATATTTT. V usage is TRBV3-1 (or the pseudogene TRBV3-2) and J usage is TRBJ1-3; D is undetermined. V was shortened by 0 bases and J by 0 bases, with 9 bases between the two germline ends. The length of the CDR3 is 16 residues. Germline V gene sequence: CDR1 LGHDT, CDR2 YNNKEL (reference sequence).

The chain is built from TRBV24-1 and TRBJ1-3; a weak D match, TRBD1 (6 bases). V was pared by 0 bases and J by 0 bases, with 11 bases between. The CDR3 runs 17 residues. Germline V gene data show CDR1 as KGHDR and CDR2 as SFDVKD. The CDR3 loop reads CATSDLTGNFSGNTIYF. CDR3 DNA: TGTGCCACCAGTGATTTGACAGGGAACTTCTCTGGAAACACCATATATTTT.

This rearrangement joins TRBV28 to TRBJ2-3; 8 positions match TRBD2. Germline assignment: CDR1 MDHEN and CDR2 SYDVKM. The CDR3 extends over 15 amino acids. V lost 5 bases, J lost 2 bases, and 6 bases stayed unmatched. For the CDR3, the DNA is TGTGCCAGCAGTAGGTCGGGGGGGCCCACAGATACGCAGTATTTT. This sequence encodes CASSRSGGPTDTQYF.

The rearrangement joins TRBV30 to TRBJ2-2, with D possibly being TRBD2 (5 bases). CDR3 length: 14 amino acids. The V end was cut by 2 bases, the J end by 6 bases, with 13 bases between. Germline lookup yields CDR1 GTSNPN and CDR2 SVGIG (reference sequence). CDR3 sequence: CAWSWLERAGELFF. In DNA, the CDR3 is TGTGCCTGGAGTTGGTTAGAGAGGGCCGGGGAGCTGTTTTTT.

This clone was recorded a few times. This sequence joins TRBV29-1 and TRBJ1-1; D ambiguous. V gave up 0 bases and J gave up 11 bases, with 13 bases separating them. The CDR3 sequence is 12 residues long. Germline loops: CDR1 SQVTM, CDR2 ANQGSEA. The CDR3 loop reads CSVEDGGGAAFF. The DNA of the CDR3 is TGCAGCGTTGAAGACGGAGGCGGAGCGGCTTTCTTT.

The J gene is TRBJ1-2, the V gene TRBV5-8; the D is unclear. With 0 bases removed from V and 4 bases from J, the gap between germline ends came to 10 bases. Germline lookup yields CDR1 SGHTS and CDR2 YDEGEE. This CDR3 contains 14 residues. The CDR3 loop reads CASSLAPTAYGYTF. CDR3 nucleotides: TGTGCCAGCAGCTTGGCACCGACTGCCTATGGCTACACCTTC.

The chain couples TRBV6-5 to TRBJ1-1, with 7 positions matching TRBD1. CDR3 size: 16 residues. Germline V CDR1 and CDR2: MNHEY, SVGAGI. V dropped 0 bases and J dropped 7; count of bases not matched to a gene: 11. Here the CDR3 reads CASSYSWGDSRLEAFF. For the CDR3, the DNA is TGTGCCAGCAGTTACTCCTGGGGGGACAGCCGACTTGAAGCTTTCTTT.

The chain is built from TRBV7-2 and TRBJ2-3; D remains unclear. V lost 5 bases to trimming and J lost 3 bases, with 6 bases between them. Germline V lookup: CDR1 SGHTA, CDR2 FQGNSA. CDR3 length: 12 residues. The CDR3, as DNA: TGTGCCAGCAGCCCCGTAACAGATACGCAGTATTTT. It specifies CASSPVTDTQYF.

The chain employs TRBV21-1 and TRBJ1-4; the table assigns TRBD1, which was not confirmed against the DNA. TRBV21-1 is termed a pseudogene. This CDR3 spans 19 amino acids. The CDR3 DNA reads as TGTGCCAGCAGCAAAAACGACGGACAGGGGGTTATAGGGGGTGAAAAACTGTTTTTT. This gives the protein CASSKNDGQGVIGGEKLFF.

This chain connects TRBV28 to TRBJ1-2; a weak D match, TRBD1 (6 bases). CDR1 is MDHEN and CDR2 is SYDVKM in the germline V gene. V was cut by 3 bases and J by 5 bases, with 16 bases left in between. The CDR3 consists of 15 residues. CDR3 DNA sequence: TGTGCCAGCAGTTTTCCGACAGGTCTCGCTTATGGCTACACCTTC. This encodes CASSFPTGLAYGYTF.

The chain employs TRBV27 and TRBJ1-6, with D maybe TRBD1 (5 bases). CDR1 is MNHEY and CDR2 is SMNVEV in the germline V gene (reference sequence). Trimming shortened V by 5 bases and J by 0 bases, and 17 bases separated the two germline ends. The CDR3 sequence is 18 residues long. CDR3 bases: TGTGCCAGCAGTCTCTCGGGAGGGGCAGGCTCCTATAATTCACCCCTCCACTTT. It translates to CASSLSGGAGSYNSPLHF.

This chain's CDR3 is CASSFLTGGNEQFF. For the CDR3, the DNA is TGCGCCAGCAGCTTTCTGACAGGTGGGAATGAGCAGTTCTTC. The chain joins TRBV5-1 to TRBJ2-1; D possibly corresponds to TRBD1 (6 bases). The CDR3 has 14 residues. CDR1 is SGHRS and CDR2 is YFSETQ in the germline V gene. V was cut by 2 bases and J by 7 bases, with 13 bases left in between.

This clone was counted once. The J gene is TRBJ1-1, the V gene TRBV2, with 12 bases lining up with TRBD1. CDR1 SNHLY and CDR2 FYNNEI come from the germline V gene. This CDR3 is 16 amino acids long. With 9 bases clipped from V and 2 bases from J, the junction kept 10 bases outside the gene matches. The CDR3 DNA reads TGTGCCAGGAACCGGGACAGGGGGCGAGAAAACACTGAAGCTTTCTTT. Protein: CARNRDRGRENTEAFF.

The chain employs TRBV9 and TRBJ2-7; D might be TRBD2 (6 bases). The V end was cut by 3 bases, the J end by 5 bases, with 24 bases between. The CDR3 is made up of 17 amino acids. The V gene's germline CDR1 is SGDLS and CDR2 YYNGEE. The CDR3, as DNA: TGTGCCAGCAGCGAGTGGGGACCGGGACTTGGGAACCACGAGCAGTACTTC. Encoded protein: CASSEWGPGLGNHEQYF.

This clone was seen once. The rearrangement uses TRBV7-8 and TRBJ2-7, with TRBD2 identical over 11 bases. This CDR3 is built from 14 residues. The V segment lost 7 bases and the J segment 1 base; nucleotides outside the gene matches: 3. The V gene's germline CDR1 is SGHVS and CDR2 FQNEAQ. CDR3 sequence reads: CASKRTSGSYEQYF. The CDR3 bases are TGTGCCAGCAAGAGGACTAGCGGGTCCTACGAGCAGTACTTC.

This rearrangement joins TRBV10-3 to TRBJ1-3; D is undetermined. CDR3 length: 14 residues. CDR1 is ENHRY and CDR2 is SYGVKD in the germline V gene. Trimming took 6 bases from V and 2 from J, leaving 11 bases between them. CDR3 amino acids: CAIRAAVAGNTIYF. The CDR3 coding sequence is TGTGCCATCAGAGCCGCCGTAGCTGGAAACACCATATATTTT.

The rearrangement joins TRBV28 to TRBJ2-7; D may be TRBD1 (6 bases). Germline V gene sequence: CDR1 MDHEN, CDR2 SYDVKM. The CDR3 totals 13 residues. V dropped 6 bases and J dropped 2 bases, with 11 bases sitting between them. CDR3 DNA sequence: TGTGCCAGCAGACGGACAGCTACCTACGAGCAGTACTTC. Its translation: CASRRTATYEQYF.

The V call is TRBV29-1, the J call TRBJ1-4, with 9 bases lining up with TRBD1. The CDR3 loop spans 15 amino acids. CDR1 SQVTM and CDR2 ANQGSEA come from the germline V gene. V shed 4 bases, J shed 4 bases, and the junction held 7 bases outside the gene matches. This chain's CDR3 is CSVARTGADNEKLFF. The CDR3 DNA is TGCAGCGTTGCGCGGACAGGGGCTGATAATGAAAAACTGTTTTTT. The full variable domain, with the rest looked up from reference TRBV29-1 and TRBJ1-4, is SAVISQKPSRDICQRGTSLTIQCQVDSQVTMMFWYRQQPGQSLTLIATANQGSEATYESGFVIDKFPISRPNLTFSTLTVSNMSPEDSSIYLCSVARTGADNEKLFFGSGTQLSVL.

The V call is TRBV2, the J call TRBJ2-1, with D maybe TRBD2 (5 bases). The length of the CDR3 is 15 residues. In germline, CDR1 is SNHLY, CDR2 FYNNEI. V lost 3 bases and J 2 bases, leaving 11 bases between the germline ends. CDR3 protein: CASSERAVAYNEQFF. The CDR3 DNA sequence: TGTGCCAGCAGTGAGCGGGCAGTAGCCTACAATGAGCAGTTCTTC.

V is TRBV27 and J is TRBJ2-7; 10 bases map to TRBD2. The J segment lost 1 base and the V segment lost 9 bases, leaving 3 bases of the junction unmatched. Germline CDR1 reads MNHEY; CDR2 reads SMNVEV (reference sequence). This CDR3 region has 13 residues. CDR3 sequence reads: CASGTSASYEQYF. The CDR3, as DNA: TGTGCCAGTGGGACTAGCGCATCCTACGAGCAGTACTTC.

A few counts support this clone. The chain uses TRBV4-2 and TRBJ2-3; 8 bases line up with TRBD1. The CDR3 sequence is 16 residues long. Germline lookup yields CDR1 LGHNA and CDR2 YNFKEQ. Losses at the gene ends were 1 base for V and 2 bases for J; bases not matched to a gene: 5. CDR3 loop: CASSQGDRGDTDTQYF. The DNA for the CDR3 is TGTGCCAGCAGCCAAGGCGACAGGGGAGACACAGATACGCAGTATTTT.

The J gene is TRBJ1-1, the V gene TRBV7-8; D call uncertain. The CDR3 consists of 12 residues. CDR1 and CDR2 from the germline V gene are SGHVS and FQNEAQ. Deletions cut 4 bases from V and 1 base from J, with 4 bases between. The CDR3 coding sequence is TGTGCCAGCAGCTGGGCGAACACTGAAGCTTTCTTT. Encoded protein: CASSWANTEAFF. Combining the CDR3 with reference TRBV7-8 and TRBJ1-1 gives the whole variable domain GAGVSQSPRYKVAKRGQDVALRCDPISGHVSLFWYQQALGQGPEFLTYFQNEAQLDKSGLPSDRFFAERPEGSVSTLKIQRTQQEDSAVYLCASSWANTEAFFGQGTRLTVV.

The chain carries TRBV28 and TRBJ2-3; D perhaps matches TRBD1 (6 bases). The CDR3 sequence is 13 residues long. CDR1 MDHEN and CDR2 SYDVKM come from the germline V gene. V was pared by 5 bases and J by 3 bases, with 9 bases between. Here the CDR3 reads CASSQGKTDTQYF. The CDR3, as DNA: TGTGCCAGCAGTCAGGGGAAGACAGATACGCAGTATTTT. Looking up the rest from reference TRBV28 and TRBJ2-3 gives the full variable domain: DVKVTQSSRYLVKRTGEKVFLECVQDMDHENMFWYRQDPGLGLRLIYFSYDVKMKEKGDIPEGYSVSREKKERFSLILESASTNQTSMYLCASSQGKTDTQYFGPGTRLTVL.

The gene calls are TRBV20-1 and TRBJ1-4; D is possibly TRBD1 (6 bases). V lost 6 bases to trimming and J lost 6 bases, with 8 bases between them. CDR1 and CDR2 (germline): DFQATT, SNEGSKA (reference sequence). This CDR3 comprises 11 residues. The CDR3 sequence is CSAHRDEKLFF. DNA for the CDR3: TGCAGTGCACACAGGGATGAAAAACTGTTTTTT.

This sequence joins TRBV5-1 and TRBJ2-3; TRBD2 matches 7 bases. This CDR3 comprises 14 residues. Germline V gene sequence: CDR1 SGHRS, CDR2 YFSETQ. V trimming: 5 bases; J trimming: 3 bases; junction bases outside the gene matches: 6. As DNA, the CDR3 is TGCGCCAGCAGGACTAGCCTCCTGACAGATACGCAGTATTTT. Amino acids: CASRTSLLTDTQYF.

Concerning this clone: Other DNA sequences of this sample code for an identical CDR3. V usage is TRBV29-1 and J usage is TRBJ1-1; TRBD1 aligns across 8 bases. CDR3 length: 13 residues. Per the germline V gene, CDR1 is SQVTM and CDR2 is ANQGSEA. Unmatched junction bases numbered 5, after V lost 7 bases and J lost 1 base. CDR3 loop: CSALGQGNTEAFF. The DNA of the CDR3 is TGCAGCGCCTTAGGACAGGGGAACACTGAAGCTTTCTTT.

The chain uses TRBV28 and TRBJ1-5; D is possibly TRBD1 (5 bases). The CDR3 runs 14 residues. Germline CDR1 MDHEN, CDR2 SYDVKM. V lost 1 base and J lost 3, with 7 bases in between. CDR3 DNA sequence: TGTGCCAGCAGTTTATCAGGGAACAATCAGCCCCAGCATTTT. Protein product: CASSLSGNNQPQHF.

This rearrangement joins TRBV10-3 to TRBJ1-5; D remains unclear. Between the trimmed V and J ends, which lost 0 bases and 0 bases, there was a span of 9 bases. Germline lookup yields CDR1 ENHRY and CDR2 SYGVKD. The CDR3 sequence is 16 residues long. The CDR3 loop reads CAISESTDLSNQPQHF. The CDR3 DNA is TGTGCCATCAGTGAGTCTACAGATCTTAGCAATCAGCCCCAGCATTTT.

In this sample, this clone turned up a few times. The rearrangement links TRBV7-8 to TRBJ1-1; D possibly corresponds to TRBD1 (5 bases). The V gene's germline CDR1 is SGHVS and CDR2 FQNEAQ. Trimming pared 3 bases from V and 4 bases from J, leaving 15 bases between. CDR3 length equals 15 residues. CDR3 in amino acids: CASSFSQVWGTEAFF. In DNA form, the CDR3 reads TGTGCCAGCAGCTTTTCACAGGTTTGGGGCACTGAAGCTTTCTTT. The full variable domain, with the rest looked up from reference TRBV7-8 and TRBJ1-1, is GAGVSQSPRYKVAKRGQDVALRCDPISGHVSLFWYQQALGQGPEFLTYFQNEAQLDKSGLPSDRFFAERPEGSVSTLKIQRTQQEDSAVYLCASSFSQVWGTEAFFGQGTRLTVV.

The chain uses TRBV7-9 and TRBJ1-4; TRBD1 aligns across 9 bases. V dropped 5 bases and J dropped 5; count of bases not matched to a gene: 6. CDR1 is SEHNR, CDR2 FQNEAQ, per germline (reference sequence). The CDR3 runs to 15 residues. The CDR3 DNA follows: TGTGCCAGCAGCCCCCCAGGGACAGGGAATGAAAAACTGTTTTTT. Its protein product is CASSPPGTGNEKLFF.

The rearrangement uses TRBV5-1 and TRBJ2-3; D is perhaps TRBD2 (6 bases). This CDR3 contains 14 residues. CDR1 and CDR2 from the germline V gene are SGHRS and YFSETQ. The germline V and J ends were trimmed by 0 bases and 5 bases, with 10 bases remaining between them. CDR3 sequence: CASSLAGLLDTQYF. CDR3 nucleotide sequence: TGCGCCAGCAGCTTGGCAGGACTACTAGATACGCAGTATTTT.